This TCR beta chain is drawn from a study of beta chain features in type 1 diabetes. The wider study: Age, gender and cell yields were similar between patients and healthy donors. Overall study findings and caveats: In cDNA sequencing, cells with high TCR expression could be over-represented. Individuals with type 1 diabetes displayed fewer insertions and more deletions at VDJ junctions.

The authors reverse transcribed all of the isolated RNA, so sequencing captured expressed TCRB transcripts. Sequencing was performed with immunoSEQ multiplex PCR; in TCRdb, only in-frame clones are kept and a portion is missing. The sample records hundreds of thousands of clones, 30% being singletons. The CDR3 sequence is 13 residues long. The V gene end was trimmed by 10 bases and the J gene end by 7 bases; junction bases not matched to a gene: 9. Germline V lookup: CDR1 MDHEN, CDR2 SYDVKM. This clone was detected only a few times. Its antigen remains unknown. This TCR was sampled from a man between 18 and 35 years old in good health. The material sequenced was naive CD4+ T cells from blood. The chain has TRBV28 and TRBJ2-1, with 8 bases identical to TRBD2. The CDR3 sequence: CATTSGAQNEQFF. The CDR3 DNA is TGTGCCACAACTAGCGGAGCGCAAAATGAGCAGTTCTTC.